This T cell receptor (beta chain) was documented in a study of neurological immune-mediated disorders. Overall study findings and caveats: HTLV-1-associated myelopathy had the most TCR clonal expansion, whereas multiple sclerosis had the least (lower than in healthy controls). The absence of shared CDR3 amino acid sequences among expanded clones across subjects suggests private repertoires in all groups.

Trimming removed 0 bases from V and 1 base from J; junction bases left unmatched: 3. The CDR3 length is 16 residues. The germline CDR1 and CDR2 sequences are LGHNA and YNFKEQ. This clonotype was recorded a few times. Its specificity is unknown. It was by 5'RACE with 10-nucleotide random UMIs that the cDNA was made. TCRdb ran MiXCR on the 5' RACE reads and lists one entry per CDR3 protein. The table has tens of thousands of distinct CDR3 sequences, over 9% seen once. A total of 2 million PBMCs stored at -80 degrees C provided the unsorted libraries. This TCR derives from a man between 65 and 85 years old with HTLV-1-associated myelopathy (HAM/TSP). The J gene is TRBJ1-5, the V gene TRBV4-2; 7 bases match TRBD1. The sequenced material came from PBMCs. The CDR3 loop reads CASSQEGGLSNQPQHF. The CDR3 region has the DNA TGTGCCAGCAGCCAAGAAGGGGGCTTGAGCAATCAGCCCCAGCATTTT.